One and the same sample provided the 26 T cell receptor beta chains below, sequenced in a study of beta chain features in type 1 diabetes (dated by TCRdb to the late 2010s). The library was built by means of the immunoSEQ multiplex PCR assay. The entire isolated RNA was reverse transcribed using the High Capacity cDNA Reverse Transcription Kit, and thus expressed TCRB transcripts were sequenced. TCRdb took this table from immuneACCESS and kept in-frame rearrangements with V and J called. Such tables lack part of the clones; where checked against another copy, unresolved V genes explain under half of the gap, and the rest is unexplained. A total of around 350,000 clones appear in this sample, around 13% of them only once. Less than 0.02% of the sample comes from the top ten. Sequencing input: naive CD4+ T cells from blood. Reading the label with the study, this specimen's cell subset or site is: true naive CD4+ T cells. Every receptor here comes from a man younger than 35 in good health.

The sample holds a few counts of this clone. The chain links TRBV4-1 to TRBJ2-7, with D possibly being TRBD1 (7 bases). The CDR3 consists of 16 residues. Germline V gene lookup returns CDR1 MGHRA and CDR2 YSYEKL. Trimming removed 5 bases at V and 4 bases at J, with 21 bases between. The CDR3 region has the DNA TGCGCCAGCAGCTTTTCGGGCACCGCGGGACAGTACGAGCAGTACTTC. This translates into CASSFSGTAGQYEQYF.

As for this clone: At the DNA level, this CDR3 is encoded by other sequences in the same sample as well. The chain combines TRBV28 with TRBJ2-7, with no clear D. Germline V gives CDR1 MDHEN, CDR2 SYDVKM. Trimming took 1 base from V and 4 from J, leaving 5 bases between them. CDR3 length: 12 residues. In DNA form, the CDR3 reads TGTGCCAGCAGTTTATTGCGGTACGAGCAGTACTTC. Its translation is CASSLLRYEQYF.

A few counts support this clone. The chain combines TRBV4-2 with TRBJ2-5; 9 bases agree with TRBD2. Losses at the gene ends were 1 base for V and 2 bases for J; bases not matched to a gene: 8. The CDR3 is 17 residues long. CDR1 and CDR2 (germline): LGHNA, YNFKEQ. CDR3: CASSQVTRLAAQETQYF. The CDR3 DNA reads TGTGCCAGCAGCCAAGTTACGAGACTAGCGGCTCAAGAGACCCAGTACTTC.

The rearrangement uses TRBV5-4 and TRBJ2-2, with TRBD2 matching 8 bases. CDR3 size: 15 residues. Germline V lookup: CDR1 SGHNT, CDR2 YYREEE (reference sequence). For the CDR3, the DNA is TGTGCTACCCAGCCCCCGGGGGGGATATACGGGGAGCTGTTTTTT. Amino acids: CATQPPGGIYGELFF.

The rearrangement uses TRBV19 and TRBJ1-5, with D possibly TRBD1 on 6 matching bases. V gave up 6 bases and J gave up 4 bases, with 16 bases separating them. The CDR3 consists of 15 residues. Germline V gene lookup returns CDR1 LNHDA and CDR2 SQIVND (reference sequence). CDR3 nucleotides: TGTGCCAGTAGACAGACAGGACCGGCTAATCAGCCCCAGCATTTT. It codes for CASRQTGPANQPQHF.

This clone was counted a few times. V is TRBV28 and J is TRBJ2-7, with 8 positions matching TRBD2. V gave up 6 bases and J gave up 2 bases; unmatched junction bases: 9. The CDR3 loop spans 15 amino acids. The germline V gene has CDR1 MDHEN and CDR2 SYDVKM. CDR3 in DNA: TGTGCCAGCAGGGTAAGCGGGAGTCCCGCCTACGAGCAGTACTTC. Translation gives CASRVSGSPAYEQYF.

The gene calls are TRBV28 and TRBJ1-5, with 7 bases aligning to TRBD1. There are 16 residues in the CDR3. Germline V gene lookup returns CDR1 MDHEN and CDR2 SYDVKM. J gave up 5 bases and V 3 bases, and 10 bases lay outside the gene matches. CDR3: CASSFGMRGGDQPQHF. CDR3 DNA: TGTGCCAGCAGTTTTGGGATGAGAGGGGGCGATCAGCCCCAGCATTTT.

About this clone itself: Different DNA sequences within this sample yield the same CDR3. The chain joins TRBV5-4 to TRBJ2-7; 9 bases are a match to TRBD1. Germline loops: CDR1 SGHNT, CDR2 YYREEE (reference sequence). V lost 2 bases, J lost 3 bases, and 3 bases stayed unmatched. The CDR3 covers 14 residues. The CDR3 reads CASSFPGQGYEQYF. The CDR3 nucleotides read TGTGCCAGCAGCTTTCCGGGACAGGGCTACGAGCAGTACTTC. The whole variable domain, remainder taken from reference TRBV5-4 and TRBJ2-7, is ETGVTQSPTHLIKTRGQQVTLRCSSQSGHNTVSWYQQALGQGPQFIFQYYREEENGRGNFPPRFSGLQFPNYSSELNVNALELDDSALYLCASSFPGQGYEQYFGPGTRLTVT.

The rearrangement uses TRBV7-9 and TRBJ2-4; TRBD2 agrees at 7 bases. This CDR3 region has 14 residues. The V gene's germline CDR1 is SEHNR and CDR2 FQNEAQ (reference sequence). J was trimmed by 6 bases and V by 2 bases; bases with no gene match: 4. The CDR3 nucleotides read TGTGCCAGCAGCTTATTGAGGGAGGGAAACATTCAGTACTTC. This sequence encodes CASSLLREGNIQYF.

This clone turned up a few times. The rearrangement joins TRBV7-2 to TRBJ2-7; 8 bases line up with TRBD2. V gave up 5 bases and J gave up 2 bases; unmatched junction bases: 8. The CDR3 loop spans 15 amino acids. Germline lookup yields CDR1 SGHTA and CDR2 FQGNSA. CDR3 protein: CASSNGGGTTYEQYF. In DNA form, the CDR3 reads TGTGCCAGCAGCAACGGGGGGGGGACTACCTACGAGCAGTACTTC.

This clone occurred a few times. The chain links TRBV4-1 to TRBJ2-1; a possible D gene is TRBD1 (5 bases). V was trimmed by 0 bases and J by 9 bases, leaving 9 bases between them. The CDR3 loop spans 13 amino acids. CDR1 MGHRA and CDR2 YSYEKL come from the germline V gene. In DNA form, the CDR3 reads TGCGCCAGCAGCCAAGATTTGGGGCGTGAGCAGTTCTTC. Amino acid sequence: CASSQDLGREQFF.

V usage is TRBV11-2 and J usage is TRBJ2-3; TRBD2 is a possible D gene (6 bases). The CDR3 extends over 16 amino acids. The V and J ends lost 1 base and 5 bases respectively, with 16 bases between them. CDR1 is SGHAT, CDR2 FQNNGV, per germline. DNA of the CDR3: TGTGCCAGCAGCTTAGTGTGGACAACCGGGGGAGATACGCAGTATTTT. Protein sequence: CASSLVWTTGGDTQYF.

This clone was counted only a few times. The chain has TRBV7-3 and TRBJ1-1, with D tentatively TRBD1 (5 bases). Germline V CDR1 and CDR2: SGHTA, FQGTGA. The CDR3 length is 15 residues. The V end was cut by 5 bases, the J end by 1 base, with 14 bases between. CDR3 nucleotides: TGTGCCAGCAGCCCAGGACGGACAAGGAACACTGAAGCTTTCTTT. Translation gives CASSPGRTRNTEAFF.

The gene calls are TRBV25-1 and TRBJ1-4; D may be TRBD1 (6 bases). Germline CDR1 reads MGHDK; CDR2 reads SYGVNS. V lost 2 bases to trimming and J lost 8 bases, with 12 bases between them. The CDR3 covers 14 residues. CDR3 bases: TGTGCCAGCAGTGAAGCAGGGGAGAGAGAAAAACTGTTTTTT. Translated, it gives CASSEAGEREKLFF.

This chain links TRBV18 with TRBJ1-1; D is unresolved. V lost 0 bases, J lost 1 base, and 3 bases lay in between. Germline V lookup: CDR1 KGHSH, CDR2 LQKENI. This CDR3 comprises 13 residues. The CDR3 DNA follows: TGTGCCAGCTCACCACCCTCGAACACTGAAGCTTTCTTT. Protein: CASSPPSNTEAFF.

The chain uses TRBV2 and TRBJ2-3; 7 bases are shared with TRBD2. In germline, CDR1 is SNHLY, CDR2 FYNNEI. Germline trimming cut 1 base from V and 4 bases from J; bases unmatched to any gene: 2. CDR3 length equals 14 residues. CDR3 coding DNA: TGTGCCAGCAGTGAAGGGCTAGCGGCAGATACGCAGTATTTT. Residues: CASSEGLAADTQYF. Full variable domain (outside the CDR3, taken from reference TRBV2 and TRBJ2-3): EPEVTQTPSHQVTQMGQEVILRCVPISNHLYFYWYRQILGQKVEFLVSFYNNEISEKSEIFDDQFSVERPDGSNFTLKIRSTKLEDSAMYFCASSEGLAADTQYFGPGTRLTVL.

A few counts support this clone. In DNA form, the CDR3 reads TGTGCCAGCAGTTTTTGGGGCAGCTCGAACACCGGGGAGCTGTTTTTT. Translated: CASSFWGSSNTGELFF. The chain couples TRBV28 to TRBJ2-2, with D perhaps matching TRBD1 (5 bases). The CDR3 is 16 residues long. Trimming took 3 bases from V and 0 from J, leaving 11 bases between them. The germline CDR1 and CDR2 sequences are MDHEN and SYDVKM. Combining the CDR3 with reference TRBV28 and TRBJ2-2 gives the whole variable domain DVKVTQSSRYLVKRTGEKVFLECVQDMDHENMFWYRQDPGLGLRLIYFSYDVKMKEKGDIPEGYSVSREKKERFSLILESASTNQTSMYLCASSFWGSSNTGELFFGEGSRLTVL.

V gene TRBV7-9 combines with J gene TRBJ2-7; 9 nucleotides agree with TRBD1. In germline, CDR1 is SEHNR, CDR2 FQNEAQ (reference sequence). The ends lost 11 bases at V and 6 bases at J; junction bases unmatched: 20. The CDR3 extends over 16 amino acids. CDR3 DNA sequence: TGTGCCGGTTCGAAGCAGACCGGGACAGGGTCTTCCGAGCAGTACTTC. This translates into CAGSKQTGTGSSEQYF.

The chain carries TRBV30 and TRBJ1-1; possible D gene TRBD1, 5 bases. The V end lost 4 bases, the J end lost 0 bases, and 12 bases lay between the germline ends. The CDR3 contains 14 residues. In germline, CDR1 is GTSNPN, CDR2 SVGIG (reference sequence). DNA of the CDR3: TGTGCCTGGACCGGGGGGTATATGAACACTGAAGCTTTCTTT. As protein: CAWTGGYMNTEAFF.

The rearrangement joins TRBV19 to TRBJ2-2; maybe TRBD1 (5 bases). V shed 3 bases and J shed 1 base, with 12 bases lying between them. From germline, CDR1 is LNHDA and CDR2 SQIVND (reference sequence). The CDR3 extends over 16 amino acids. The CDR3 sequence: CASSIVRAMNTGELFF. Written as DNA, the CDR3 is TGTGCCAGTAGTATCGTCAGGGCCATGAACACCGGGGAGCTGTTTTTT.

This clone was found a few times. The gene calls are TRBV11-2 and TRBJ2-6; D remains unclear. This CDR3 is built from 14 residues. Trimming stripped 5 bases from V and 1 base from J, with 6 bases between. CDR1 and CDR2 from the germline V gene are SGHAT and FQNNGV. The CDR3 here is CASSPLSGANVLTF. As DNA, the CDR3 is TGTGCCAGCAGCCCGTTGTCTGGGGCCAACGTCCTGACTTTC.

The chain couples TRBV6-5 to TRBJ2-5; D gene unclear. Germline values: CDR1 MNHEY, CDR2 SVGAGI. The CDR3 extends over 13 amino acids. With 8 bases removed from V and 1 base from J, the gap between germline ends came to 11 bases. As DNA, the CDR3 is TGTGCCAGCCGTTCGACTCGCCAAGAGACCCAGTACTTC. This sequence encodes CASRSTRQETQYF.

This clone was counted only a few times. This chain links TRBV30 with TRBJ1-5; the D is unclear. Germline CDR1 GTSNPN, CDR2 SVGIG (reference sequence). This CDR3 is built from 16 residues. The V end was cut by 3 bases, the J end by 1 base, with 16 bases between. The CDR3 region is CAWSPGIFQSNQPQHF. The CDR3 DNA reads as TGTGCCTGGAGCCCCGGGATTTTCCAGAGCAATCAGCCCCAGCATTTT.

This clone was recorded a few times. V usage is TRBV20-1 and J usage is TRBJ2-7; D gene uncertain. V shed 6 bases and J shed 4 bases, with 7 bases lying between them. This CDR3 region has 10 residues. CDR1 DFQATT and CDR2 SNEGSKA come from the germline V gene (reference sequence). The CDR3 protein is CSAPRYEQYF. CDR3 sequence (DNA): TGCAGTGCCCCCCGTTACGAGCAGTACTTC.

This clone was picked up a small number of times. This chain links TRBV5-4 with TRBJ1-1; TRBD1 is a possible D gene (6 bases). The length of the CDR3 is 15 residues. Germline CDR1 is SGHNT and CDR2 is YYREEE (reference sequence). V lost 0 bases and J 1 base, leaving 10 bases between the germline ends. The CDR3, as DNA: TGTGCCAGCAGCTTGGTGGGGGCACGGAACACTGAAGCTTTCTTT. Protein sequence: CASSLVGARNTEAFF.

This clone was detected a few times. V gene TRBV5-4 combines with J gene TRBJ2-1, with 7 bases lining up with TRBD1. J was trimmed by 4 bases and V by 0 bases; bases with no gene match: 4. CDR3 length: 15 amino acids. In germline, CDR1 is SGHNT, CDR2 YYREEE (reference sequence). The CDR3 nucleotides read TGTGCCAGCAGCTTGGCACAGGGGATATACAATGAGCAGTTCTTC. This translates into CASSLAQGIYNEQFF.